One sample yielded the 11 T cell receptor beta chains listed below, sequenced in a study of identical twins. TCRdb processed the 5' RACE reads anew with MiXCR; each CDR3 protein has one entry. The sample has 1.5 million to 2 million distinct CDR3 sequences; more than 30% are singletons. The source material was cord blood. These receptors were taken from a newborn girl in good health.

With regard to this clonotype: Since a much larger clone is just one base distant, this may be a read error. The chain recombines TRBV4-1 with TRBJ1-2; 8 nucleotides match TRBD1. Per germline, CDR1 MGHRA and CDR2 YSYEKL. The CDR3 covers 13 residues. This chain's CDR3 is CASSQDGQGGYAF. In DNA form, the CDR3 reads TGCGCCAGCAGCCAAGATGGACAGGGTGGCTACGCCTTC.

On this clonotype: At one boundary the junction diverges from the germline segment, which might be a read error. This sequence joins TRBV27 and TRBJ2-3; TRBD2 aligns across 7 bases. Germline V CDR1 and CDR2: MNHEY, SMNVEV (reference sequence). The CDR3 is 14 residues long. The CDR3 DNA is TGCGCCAGCAGCGGGATTTCTAGCACAGATACGCAGTATTTT. Its protein product is CASSGISSTDTQYF.

This sequence joins TRBV28 and TRBJ2-1; 9 positions match TRBD2. J lost 6 bases, V lost 3 bases, and 12 bases had no gene match. There are 17 residues in the CDR3. Germline V gene lookup returns CDR1 MDHEN and CDR2 SYDVKM. The DNA of the CDR3 is TGTGCCAGCAGTTTCTATGAGGCGCGGGAGGGCCGCAATGAGCAGTTCTTC. Translation: CASSFYEAREGRNEQFF.

The V gene is TRBV7-2, the J gene TRBJ2-1; D is undetermined. The germline gives CDR1 SGHTA, CDR2 FQGNSA. This CDR3 is built from 17 residues. Trimming left V 5 bases short and J 1 base short, with 18 bases between. DNA of the CDR3: TGTGCCAGCAGCGGCAAAAAGGCCTTTCCTTCCTACAATGAGCAGTTCTTC. Its protein product is CASSGKKAFPSYNEQFF.

The chain joins TRBV18 to TRBJ2-3; D is ambiguous. CDR3 length: 15 amino acids. V was trimmed by 2 bases and J by 2 bases, leaving 11 bases between them. CDR1 and CDR2 (germline): KGHSH, LQKENI. The DNA for the CDR3 is TGTGCCAGCTCACCATCCGTAGGAAACACAGATACGCAGTATTTT. It is translated as CASSPSVGNTDTQYF.

This clonotype was recorded a few times. V is TRBV9 and J is TRBJ2-3; D is perhaps TRBD2 (6 bases). This CDR3 region has 16 residues. V was trimmed by 0 bases and J by 4 bases, leaving 15 bases between them. The V gene's germline CDR1 is SGDLS and CDR2 YYNGEE. As DNA, the CDR3 is TGTGCCAGCAGCGTAGGGGACTTCCGGTCGCCAGATACGCAGTATTTT. This sequence encodes CASSVGDFRSPDTQYF. Looking up the rest from reference TRBV9 and TRBJ2-3 gives the full variable domain: DSGVTQTPKHLITATGQRVTLRCSPRSGDLSVYWYQQSLDQGLQFLIQYYNGEERAKGNILERFSAQQFPDLHSELNLSSLELGDSALYFCASSVGDFRSPDTQYFGPGTRLTVL.

A single count supports this clonotype. The J gene is TRBJ2-2, the V gene TRBV12-3 or TRBV12-4; 8 nucleotides agree with TRBD2. V trimming: 3 bases; J trimming: 7 bases; junction bases outside the gene matches: 1. This CDR3 spans 13 amino acids. CDR3 DNA sequence: TGTGCCAGCAGTTTTGGGACTAGCGGGGAGCTGTTTTTT. Its protein product is CASSFGTSGELFF.

The CDR3 DNA is TGCAGTGCTTTCTTGGGGCGCGACTATGGCTACACCTTC. Its protein product is CSAFLGRDYGYTF. This rearrangement joins TRBV20-1 to TRBJ1-2; perhaps TRBD1 as D (5 bases). V shed 5 bases and J shed 3 bases, with 13 bases lying between them. There are 13 residues in the CDR3. Germline V lookup: CDR1 DFQATT, CDR2 SNEGSKA (reference sequence).

This clonotype came up a few times. The chain combines TRBV3-1 with TRBJ2-1; TRBD2 aligns across 10 bases. Germline V CDR1 and CDR2: LGHDT, YNNKEL (reference sequence). The V segment lost 4 bases and the J segment 2 bases; nucleotides outside the gene matches: 8. This CDR3 contains 17 residues. In DNA form, the CDR3 reads TGTGCCAGCAGCCCACGGCCTCTAGCGGGAGCCTACAATGAGCAGTTCTTC. It codes for CASSPRPLAGAYNEQFF.

This clonotype appeared a few times. This chain connects TRBV5-1 to TRBJ1-1; no reliable D call. Looked up from germline, CDR1 is SGHRS and CDR2 is YFSETQ. Trimming took off 4 bases at V and 2 bases at J, with 18 bases between the two ends. CDR3 length equals 16 residues. CDR3 region: CASSPRQQAPNTEAFF. DNA of the CDR3: TGCGCCAGCAGCCCGCGGCAACAAGCCCCAAACACTGAAGCTTTCTTT.

The chain has TRBV28 and TRBJ2-7, with 7 bases aligning to TRBD1. Germline V gene sequence: CDR1 MDHEN, CDR2 SYDVKM. The CDR3 totals 16 residues. V gave up 5 bases and J gave up 2 bases; unmatched junction bases: 12. This chain's CDR3 is CASSLPRQGSTYEQYF. CDR3 nucleotides: TGTGCCAGCAGTCTCCCCCGACAGGGTTCGACCTACGAGCAGTACTTC.